The 30 T cell receptor beta chains reported below all come from one sample, sequenced in a study of blood T cell repertoires in COVID-19. The data were produced by immunoSEQ multiplex PCR, yet TCRdb's version contains in-frame clones alone and is incomplete. This sample carries some 250,000 clones, 91% of them seen once, and the ten largest clones take 1% to 1.5%. The sample was PBMCs or T cells enriched from blood (not recorded which). The source of these receptors is a human donor in a cohort exposed to, infected with or recovered from COVID-19 (not recorded which). The donor label of this sample is uncertain.

The J gene is TRBJ1-5, the V gene TRBV4-1, with D unclear. CDR1 is MGHRA, CDR2 YSYEKL, per germline. The CDR3 contains 14 residues. The ends were cut back, 1 base at V and 6 bases at J, with 10 bases in the middle. CDR3 nucleotide sequence: TGCGCCAGCAGCCAAGTGGTGGCATTTCAGCCCCAGCATTTT. Residues: CASSQVVAFQPQHF.

The V call is TRBV7-3, the J call TRBJ2-2, with D tentatively TRBD1 (5 bases). Germline V lookup: CDR1 SGHTA, CDR2 FQGTGA. The V gene lost 5 bases and the J gene lost 6 bases, with 10 bases spanning the gap. CDR3 length: 13 residues. The CDR3 coding sequence is TGTGCCAGCAGCCCACAGGTCTCCGGGGAGCTGTTTTTT. It codes for CASSPQVSGELFF.

This clone was counted ten times or more. The J gene is TRBJ2-3, the V gene TRBV4-1; maybe TRBD2 (5 bases). The length of the CDR3 is 11 residues. Deletions cut 2 bases from V and 14 bases from J, with 11 bases between. Germline CDR1 and CDR2: MGHRA and YSYEKL. The CDR3 bases are TGCGCCAGCAGCCAAAGAGGGTTCTGGTATTTT. The encoded protein is CASSQRGFWYF.

The rearrangement uses TRBV6-1 and TRBJ2-2, with TRBD1 matching over 11 bases. V lost 1 base to trimming and J lost 2 bases; unmatched junction nucleotides: 9. The CDR3 is made up of 19 amino acids. Germline CDR1 and CDR2: MNHNS and SASEGT. CDR3 sequence (DNA): TGTGCCAGCAGTGAAGGGACAGGGGGCGATTTGTTAAACACCGGGGAGCTGTTTTTT. Amino acid sequence: CASSEGTGGDLLNTGELFF.

The chain carries TRBV7-2 and TRBJ2-1; TRBD2 matches 9 bases. This CDR3 contains 17 residues. CDR1 and CDR2 (germline): SGHTA, FQGNSA. With V trimmed by 2 bases and J by 5 bases, 10 bases remained unmatched. Here the CDR3 reads CASSLWTLAGINNEQFF. The CDR3 bases are TGTGCCAGCAGCTTATGGACTCTAGCGGGGATAAACAATGAGCAGTTCTTC.

This clone has only one observation. This chain connects TRBV19 to TRBJ2-3; TRBD2 agrees at 9 bases. Germline assignment: CDR1 LNHDA and CDR2 SQIVND (reference sequence). The J segment lost 6 bases and the V segment lost 7 bases, leaving 8 bases of the junction unmatched. This CDR3 contains 14 residues. In DNA, the CDR3 is TGTGCCAGTAAAATTGGCGGGGGGGTGGATACGCAGTATTTT. Translation: CASKIGGGVDTQYF.

The chain recombines TRBV11-2 with TRBJ2-1; 10 bases agree with TRBD2. The CDR3 runs to 18 residues. V trimming: 1 base; J trimming: 7 bases; junction bases outside the gene matches: 13. Germline CDR1 and CDR2: SGHAT and FQNNGV. The CDR3 region has the DNA TGTGCCAGCAGCTTAGGCCTAGCGGGGGCTGCCCATTTTAATGAGCAGTTCTTC. It codes for CASSLGLAGAAHFNEQFF.

This clone was picked up one time. The J gene is TRBJ2-7, the V gene TRBV19, with TRBD1 matching over 7 bases. The CDR3 has 14 amino acids. J was trimmed by 3 bases and V by 1 base; bases with no gene match: 3. Germline CDR1 is LNHDA and CDR2 is SQIVND (reference sequence). CDR3 sequence (DNA): TGTGCCAGTAGTATAGCGTCAGGGGGCTACGAGCAGTACTTC. Its translation: CASSIASGGYEQYF.

The V call is TRBV14, the J call TRBJ2-7; 11 bases are a match to TRBD1. This CDR3 spans 15 amino acids. The junction had 9 bases not matched to a gene; V was cut back by 4 bases and J by 7 bases. Germline V CDR1 and CDR2: SGHDN, FVKESK. CDR3 sequence: CASSRTRDRGGEQYF. The CDR3, as DNA: TGTGCCAGCAGCCGAACCCGGGACAGGGGGGGAGAGCAGTACTTC.

This rearrangement joins TRBV6-2 or TRBV6-3 to TRBJ2-1, with TRBD2 matching 7 bases. Germline CDR1 and CDR2: MNHEY and SVGEGT. The V gene end was trimmed by 0 bases and the J gene end by 6 bases; junction bases not matched to a gene: 2. The CDR3 totals 14 residues. The CDR3: CASSYSKRGNEQFF. The CDR3, as DNA: TGTGCCAGCAGTTACTCTAAGCGGGGCAATGAGCAGTTCTTC.

CDR3 region: CASSLGGAQGGRTEAFF. The DNA for the CDR3 is TGCGCCAGCAGCTTGGGAGGAGCACAGGGCGGGCGGACTGAAGCTTTCTTT. This rearrangement joins TRBV5-1 to TRBJ1-1, with D maybe TRBD1 (6 bases). Per the germline V gene, CDR1 is SGHRS and CDR2 is YFSETQ. Deletions cut 0 bases from V and 5 bases from J, with 20 bases between. The CDR3 is made up of 17 amino acids.

The CDR3 region is CASSAGLALDEQFF. The CDR3 bases are TGCGCCAGCAGCGCTGGACTAGCGTTGGATGAGCAGTTCTTC. The genes are TRBV5-1 and TRBJ2-1; TRBD2 agrees at 9 bases. This CDR3 is built from 14 residues. V gave up 4 bases and J gave up 8 bases; unmatched junction bases: 7. Germline CDR1 and CDR2: SGHRS and YFSETQ.

The chain uses TRBV5-4 and TRBJ1-2, with 7 bases matching TRBD1. Trimming at V came to 5 bases and at J to 3 bases, leaving 4 bases not matched to a gene. Germline-derived CDR1 and CDR2 are SGHNT and YYREEE (reference sequence). This CDR3 region has 13 residues. The CDR3 spells CASRTGQYYGYTF. The DNA for the CDR3 is TGTGCCAGCAGGACGGGACAGTACTATGGCTACACCTTC.

V usage is TRBV5-6 and J usage is TRBJ2-4; D is perhaps TRBD1 (5 bases). CDR1 and CDR2 from the germline V gene are SGHDT and YYEEEE. There are 18 residues in the CDR3. Between the trimmed V and J ends, which lost 0 bases and 0 bases, there was a span of 16 bases. The CDR3 here is CASSLEGPKVLAKNIQYF. Here the CDR3 DNA reads TGTGCCAGCAGCTTGGAGGGGCCCAAGGTCCTAGCCAAAAACATTCAGTACTTC.

CDR3 DNA sequence: TGTGCCAGTAGTATTGAGGCAGGGGAAGGCGAGCAGTACTTC. Residues: CASSIEAGEGEQYF. V and J are TRBV19 and TRBJ2-7; D perhaps matches TRBD1 (6 bases). The CDR3 length is 14 residues. V shed 3 bases and J shed 6 bases, with 15 bases lying between them. Germline V CDR1 and CDR2: LNHDA, SQIVND (reference sequence).

The chain has TRBV7-9 and TRBJ2-2, with D perhaps TRBD2 (7 bases). CDR1 and CDR2 (germline): SEHNR, FQNEAQ (reference sequence). Between the trimmed V and J ends, which lost 6 bases and 2 bases, there was a span of 22 bases. The CDR3 spans 18 residues. DNA for the CDR3: TGTGCCAGCAGATCTCACCCCCGAGGGGGGGCCAACACCGGGGAGCTGTTTTTT. Amino acids: CASRSHPRGGANTGELFF. The whole variable domain, filled in from reference TRBV7-9 and TRBJ2-2, reads DTGVSQNPRHKITKRGQNVTFRCDPISEHNRLYWYRQTLGQGPEFLTYFQNEAQLEKSRLLSDRFSAERPKGSFSTLEIQRTEQGDSAMYLCASRSHPRGGANTGELFFGEGSRLTVL.

DNA for the CDR3: TGCGCCAGCAGCTTGGGACTAGCGGGTTCTTACAATGAGCAGTTCTTC. Translation: CASSLGLAGSYNEQFF. This sequence joins TRBV5-1 and TRBJ2-1; TRBD2 agrees at 10 bases. Trimming removed 0 bases from V and 4 bases from J; junction bases left unmatched: 4. Per germline, CDR1 SGHRS and CDR2 YFSETQ. This CDR3 has 16 residues.

The chain combines TRBV5-1 with TRBJ1-1, with D maybe TRBD1 (6 bases). The V end lost 0 bases, the J end lost 9 bases, and 9 bases lay between the germline ends. Germline V gene lookup returns CDR1 SGHRS and CDR2 YFSETQ. The CDR3 sequence is 12 residues long. CDR3 DNA: TGCGCCAGCAGCTTGGACGGGGGGCAAGCTTTCTTT. Residues: CASSLDGGQAFF.

V gene TRBV24-1 combines with J gene TRBJ2-2; 9 nucleotides line up with TRBD1. The CDR3 covers 16 residues. The germline V gene has CDR1 KGHDR and CDR2 SFDVKD. V gave up 7 bases and J gave up 6 bases; unmatched junction bases: 11. The CDR3 DNA reads TGTGCCACCAGCGGCGACGGACAGGGGAGGTCCGGGGAGCTGTTTTTT. Protein product: CATSGDGQGRSGELFF.

V and J are TRBV7-3 and TRBJ2-7; TRBD2 aligns across 7 bases. Germline V gene lookup returns CDR1 SGHTA and CDR2 FQGTGA. This CDR3 region has 15 residues. After removal of 5 bases from V and 2 bases from J, the junction contained 9 bases not matched to a gene. CDR3 in DNA: TGTGCCAGCAGCCCTGGCGGGGGACGGCCCTACGAGCAGTACTTC. Translation: CASSPGGGRPYEQYF.

The chain recombines TRBV27 with TRBJ2-7, with D tentatively TRBD1 (5 bases). Trimming stripped 0 bases from V and 3 bases from J, with 9 bases between. CDR3 length: 14 residues. Per germline, CDR1 MNHEY and CDR2 SMNVEV (reference sequence). CDR3 bases: TGTGCCAGCAGTTTATCTAACAGGAACTACGAGCAGTACTTC. Translation gives CASSLSNRNYEQYF.

The V and J genes are TRBV6-4 and TRBJ2-7; D gene uncertain. This CDR3 is 13 amino acids long. Trimming stripped 3 bases from V and 6 bases from J, with 12 bases between. Germline assignment: CDR1 MRHNA and CDR2 SNTAGT. The DNA for the CDR3 is TGTGCCAGCAGTGAAGTCAGGTCAGGCGAGCAGTACTTC. The encoded protein is CASSEVRSGEQYF.

The V and J genes are TRBV10-3 and TRBJ1-1; no clear D gene. The V gene lost 6 bases and the J gene lost 4 bases, with 9 bases spanning the gap. Germline-derived CDR1 and CDR2 are ENHRY and SYGVKD. This CDR3 has 12 amino acids. The CDR3 loop is CAIRREGTEAFF. The CDR3 DNA follows: TGTGCCATCAGGAGGGAAGGCACTGAAGCTTTCTTT.

V and J are TRBV27 and TRBJ1-1; D remains ambiguous. V was clipped by 3 bases and J by 4 bases, with 9 bases between them. This CDR3 region has 13 residues. The germline V gene has CDR1 MNHEY and CDR2 SMNVEV (reference sequence). The DNA of the CDR3 is TGTGCCAGCAGTTTCGGAGTCGCCACTGAAGCTTTCTTT. It translates to CASSFGVATEAFF.

The chain recombines TRBV11-2 with TRBJ1-2; 8 bases line up with TRBD1. The CDR3 consists of 14 residues. The ends lost 5 bases at V and 8 bases at J; junction bases unmatched: 10. The germline V gene has CDR1 SGHAT and CDR2 FQNNGV. As DNA, the CDR3 is TGTGCCAGCAGCCTCACTCGGACAGGGAGCGGCTACACCTTC. It translates to CASSLTRTGSGYTF.

V gene TRBV5-1 combines with J gene TRBJ1-3; TRBD1 matches at 10 bases. CDR1 is SGHRS, CDR2 YFSETQ, per germline. Unmatched junction bases numbered 8, after V lost 7 bases and J lost 4 bases. The CDR3 covers 15 residues. The CDR3, as DNA: TGCGCCAGCGGCGGGACAGGGGAGTCCGGAAACACCATATATTTT. Amino acids: CASGGTGESGNTIYF.

This clone was picked up one time. The chain is built from TRBV14 and TRBJ1-6; 7 nucleotides align to TRBD1. Looked up from germline, CDR1 is SGHDN and CDR2 is FVKESK. J gave up 10 bases and V 0 bases, and 6 bases lay outside the gene matches. The CDR3 is 15 amino acids. CDR3 sequence (DNA): TGTGCCAGCAGCCAAGATGTAGGGGGCCTATCACCCCTCCACTTT. This translates into CASSQDVGGLSPLHF.

CDR3 nucleotide sequence: TGTGCCAGCAGTACTAACCGGGACTACTCCTACAATGAGCAGTTCTTC. Residues: CASSTNRDYSYNEQFF. This chain joins TRBV27 and TRBJ2-1, with 7 bases fitting TRBD2. This CDR3 spans 16 amino acids. V was pared by 5 bases and J by 0 bases, with 7 bases of the junction left unmatched. CDR1 is MNHEY and CDR2 is SMNVEV in the germline V gene (reference sequence).

The chain couples TRBV9 to TRBJ2-3, with D perhaps matching TRBD1 (5 bases). The CDR3 length is 15 residues. V was cut by 0 bases and J by 7 bases, with 15 bases left in between. CDR1 is SGDLS and CDR2 is YYNGEE in the germline V gene. CDR3 residues: CASSVAGQGLNTQYF. The CDR3 nucleotides read TGTGCCAGCAGCGTAGCCGGGCAGGGTTTGAATACGCAGTATTTT.

The chain is built from TRBV27 and TRBJ2-7, with D perhaps matching TRBD2 (6 bases). V was trimmed by 5 bases and J by 1 base, leaving 18 bases between them. The CDR3 covers 16 residues. Germline loops: CDR1 MNHEY, CDR2 SMNVEV (reference sequence). The CDR3 DNA reads as TGTGCCAGCAGTCCCGAAATAGGCGGGGTTTCCTACGAGCAGTACTTC. This sequence encodes CASSPEIGGVSYEQYF.